One and the same sample provided the 3 T cell receptor beta chains below, sequenced in a study of cytomegalovirus exposure and HLA in healthy donors. 60 Vbeta and 13 Jbeta primers were used in PCR. The protocol was immunoSEQ multiplex PCR, while the TCRdb copy is restricted to in-frame clones and leaves out a portion. The sample yields under 300,000 clones, about 81% seen once. Sequencing was performed on PBMCs. The receptors were sampled from an older woman in good health and CMV-seropositive.

This chain links TRBV9 with TRBJ1-5; 9 bases are a match to TRBD1. J gave up 6 bases and V 4 bases, and 8 bases lay outside the gene matches. This CDR3 is built from 15 residues. Per germline, CDR1 SGDLS and CDR2 YYNGEE. In nucleotides, the CDR3 is TGTGCCAGCAGCCTGAGGACAGGGGAAGGTCAGCCCCAGCATTTT. As protein: CASSLRTGEGQPQHF.

The V and J genes are TRBV27 and TRBJ1-1, with D unclear. Trimming stripped 6 bases from V and 4 bases from J, with 9 bases between. The CDR3 has 12 amino acids. Germline V gene sequence: CDR1 MNHEY, CDR2 SMNVEV (reference sequence). CDR3 DNA: TGTGCCAGCAGCCCGGAGGGCACTGAAGCTTTCTTT. Its translation: CASSPEGTEAFF.

The rearrangement links TRBV1 to TRBJ2-1; the table's D call, TRBD2, has no DNA check behind it. TRBV1 is a listed pseudogene. This CDR3 spans 17 amino acids. CDR3 in amino acids: CTSSQGTSGRRYNEQFF. CDR3 DNA sequence: TGCACCAGCAGCCAAGGGACTAGCGGGAGGCGGTACAATGAGCAGTTCTTC.